This TCR beta chain emerged from a study of blood T cell repertoires in COVID-19. Background on the study: Collection of acute and convalescent COVID-19 samples took place in the United States, Italy and Spain. The analysed material was cDNA or gDNA that came from T cells, B-cell-depleted T cells, or PBMCs.

Deletions cut 5 bases from V and 7 bases from J, with 12 bases between. The CDR3 runs 13 residues. Per the original methods: Nucleated cell number was recorded as an estimate derived from reference gene primer amplification. Repertoires were generated with immunoSEQ multiplex PCR, while TCRdb's copy carries only in-frame clones and drops some. V, J and clone size are taken as reported in that table, and D and trimming were inferred from the DNA itself. The sample gives approximately 73,000 clones, around nine tenths of which show up once; approximately 1.9% is in the top ten. This clone was counted between two and nine times.

What was sequenced was peripheral blood. This receptor was obtained from a woman aged 55-69 years with acute or convalescent COVID-19. The genes are TRBV12-3 or TRBV12-4 and TRBJ1-5; D might be TRBD1 (5 bases). CDR3 in DNA: TGTGCCAGCAGTCGTTCGACAGAACAGCCCCAGCATTTT. Encoded protein: CASSRSTEQPQHF.